A single T cell receptor (beta chain) is shown here with its context. Sorting that relied on CD45RO/CCR7/CD25/CD127/CD95/CD27 yielded CD4+ naive, central memory, regulatory and stem cell-like memory cells. The ends were cut back, 6 bases at V and 9 bases at J, with 14 bases in the middle. From germline, CDR1 is MDHEN and CDR2 SYDVKM. CDR3 length: 12 residues. The sample comes from a study of beta chain features in type 1 diabetes. Expressed TCRB transcripts were sequenced because the isolated RNA had all been reverse transcribed beforehand. Sequenced by immunoSEQ multiplex PCR; TCRdb stores in-frame clones only, minus some. The sample holds 390,000 or so clones, approximately 13% seen once.

The sample consisted of naive CD4+ T cells from blood. The rearrangement joins TRBV28 to TRBJ2-5, with D unclear. The receptor's source is a man aged 25-40 years in good health. The CDR3 nucleotides read TGTGCCAGCAGGGAAGGCCGGGCGGCCCAGTACTTC. Its protein is CASREGRAAQYF.